This TCR beta chain came from a study of PD-L1 blockade in urothelial cancer. Across the whole study: Bladder-origin urothelial cancer in males described about nine tenths of the roughly 29 patients.

The V end lost 4 bases, the J end lost 8 bases, and 16 bases lay between the germline ends. CDR1 SGHRS and CDR2 YFSETQ come from the germline V gene. CDR3 length: 14 residues. This clone was observed a single time. Time point denoted: pretreatment peripheral blood. Sequencing used immunoSEQ multiplex PCR; TCRdb keeps in-frame clones, though not all of them. The sample shows about 81,000 clones, roughly 80% of them seen only once. V gene TRBV5-1 combines with J gene TRBJ2-1; tentative D call: TRBD2 (6 bases). The sequence came from a middle-aged man with urothelial cancer. The sequences come from PBMCs, collected around atezolizumab (anti-PD-L1) treatment. CDR3 bases: TGCGCCAGCAGCCGTAAGACTAGACCGGATGAGCAGTTCTTC. Protein: CASSRKTRPDEQFF.